This T cell receptor beta chain appears in the sequencing data of a study of T cells in Graves' hyperthyroidism and ophthalmopathy. Study-wide context: Peripheral blood was drawn at first diagnosis, prior to all treatment.

Researchers amplified the TCR beta CDR3 regions from RNA transcripts. Carried out on the TCR CDR3, a first-round RT-PCR used the HTBI primer set. TCRdb recomputed calls from the multiplex PCR reads with MiXCR, one row per CDR3 protein. Among about 360,000 distinct CDR3 sequences, approximately 13% were seen once, and the ten largest hold 9.2%. The germline V gene has CDR1 GTSNPN and CDR2 SVGIG (reference sequence). The CDR3 has 11 amino acids. Exclusion followed for patients with uncontrolled infection, other autoimmune disease, pregnancy or lactation. General study points: In the blood, most expanded thyroid clonotypes above 0.001 appeared as well. A model of 13 V-J pairs discriminated ophthalmopathy from stable hyperthyroidism.

This clonotype was detected only a few times. The antigen remains unidentified. Mismatch with germline at one junction end may stem from a read error. The receptor was derived from a young woman with Graves' hyperthyroidism. The chain links TRBV30 to TRBJ1-1; 7 bases line up with TRBD1. Sequenced sample: blood. The CDR3 loop reads CAWGDRVKALF. In DNA form, the CDR3 reads TGTGCCTGGGGTGACAGGGTAAAAGCTCTCTTT. The whole variable domain, remainder taken from reference TRBV30 and TRBJ1-1, is SQTIHQWPATLVQPVGSPLSLECTVEGTSNPNLYWYRQAAGRGLQLLFYSVGIGQISSEVPQNLSASRPQDRQFILSSKKLLLSDSGFYLCAWGDRVKALFGQGTRLTVV.